Shown below are 2 T cell receptor beta chains from a single sample sequenced in a study of OX40 agonist ivuxolimab in advanced cancers. Generated by immunoSEQ multiplex PCR, the TCRdb table keeps only in-frame clones and is missing some. The table lists roughly 86,000 clones, about 90% of them singletons. Here the sequenced sample was CD4+ or CD8+ T cells sorted from blood, taken in a trial of the OX40 agonist ivuxolimab. These receptors came from an adult with an advanced solid tumor such as melanoma, head and neck, liver or kidney cancer.

This chain connects TRBV7-2 to TRBJ2-3; 8 nucleotides match TRBD2. The CDR3 covers 16 residues. V lost 2 bases to trimming and J lost 2 bases; unmatched junction nucleotides: 6. Germline V gene lookup returns CDR1 SGHTA and CDR2 FQGNSA. CDR3 coding DNA: TGTGCCAGCAGCTTACGGGGGGGGGACCCCACAGATACGCAGTATTTT. Its translation: CASSLRGGDPTDTQYF. Based on the CDR3 plus reference TRBV7-2 and TRBJ2-3, the full variable domain is GAGVSQSPSNKVTEKGKDVELRCDPISGHTALYWYRQSLGQGLEFLIYFQGNSAPDKSGLPSDRFSAERTGGSVSTLTIQRTQQEDSAVYLCASSLRGGDPTDTQYFGPGTRLTVL.

The chain joins TRBV6-1 to TRBJ2-5; 9 bases map to TRBD2. V shed 7 bases, J shed 5 bases, and the junction held 8 bases outside the gene matches. Looked up from germline, CDR1 is MNHNS and CDR2 is SASEGT. The CDR3 has 14 amino acids. Here the CDR3 DNA reads TGTGCCAGCACCAGGGCGGGGGGGCCGGAGACCCAGTACTTC. Protein: CASTRAGGPETQYF.